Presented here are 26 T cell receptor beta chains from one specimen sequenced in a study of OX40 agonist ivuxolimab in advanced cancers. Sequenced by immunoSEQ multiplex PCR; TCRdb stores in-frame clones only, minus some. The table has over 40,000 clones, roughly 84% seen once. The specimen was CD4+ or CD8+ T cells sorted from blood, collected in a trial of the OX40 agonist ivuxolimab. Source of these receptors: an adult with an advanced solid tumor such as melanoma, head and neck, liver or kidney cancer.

CDR3 protein: CASLRESTDTQYF. The CDR3 DNA reads TGCGCCAGCTTGCGGGAAAGCACAGATACGCAGTATTTT. The V and J genes are TRBV5-1 and TRBJ2-3; D is possibly TRBD2 (6 bases). V was shortened by 7 bases and J by 0 bases, with 9 bases between the two germline ends. This CDR3 has 13 residues. In germline, CDR1 is SGHRS, CDR2 YFSETQ.

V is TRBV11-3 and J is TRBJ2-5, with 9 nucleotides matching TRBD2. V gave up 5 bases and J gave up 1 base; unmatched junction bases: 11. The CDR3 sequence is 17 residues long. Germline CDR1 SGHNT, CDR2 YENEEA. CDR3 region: CASSAGRGSGGQETQYF. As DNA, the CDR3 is TGTGCCAGCAGCGCCGGGAGGGGTAGCGGGGGCCAAGAGACCCAGTACTTC.

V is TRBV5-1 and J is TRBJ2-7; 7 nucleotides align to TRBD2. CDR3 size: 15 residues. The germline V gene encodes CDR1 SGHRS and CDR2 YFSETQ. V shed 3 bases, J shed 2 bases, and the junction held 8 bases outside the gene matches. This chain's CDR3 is CASSSEMGGAYEQYF. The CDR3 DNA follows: TGCGCCAGCAGCTCCGAGATGGGGGGGGCCTACGAGCAGTACTTC.

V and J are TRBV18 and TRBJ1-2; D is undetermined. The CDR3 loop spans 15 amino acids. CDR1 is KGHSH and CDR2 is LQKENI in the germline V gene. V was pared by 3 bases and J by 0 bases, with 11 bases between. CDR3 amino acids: CASSPTTPPNYGYTF. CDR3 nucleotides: TGTGCCAGCTCACCGACAACGCCGCCTAACTATGGCTACACCTTC. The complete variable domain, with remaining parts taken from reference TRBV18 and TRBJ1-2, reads NAGVMQNPRHLVRRRGQEARLRCSPMKGHSHVYWYRQLPEEGLKFMVYLQKENIIDESGMPKERFSAEFPKEGPSILRIQQVVRGDSAAYFCASSPTTPPNYGYTFGSGTRLTVV.

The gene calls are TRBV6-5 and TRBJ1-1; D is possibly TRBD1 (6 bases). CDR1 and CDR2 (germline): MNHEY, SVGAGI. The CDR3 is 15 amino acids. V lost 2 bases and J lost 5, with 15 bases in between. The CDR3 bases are TGTGCCAGCAGTTACCGGACAGTGGGGGGGACTGAAGCTTTCTTT. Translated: CASSYRTVGGTEAFF.

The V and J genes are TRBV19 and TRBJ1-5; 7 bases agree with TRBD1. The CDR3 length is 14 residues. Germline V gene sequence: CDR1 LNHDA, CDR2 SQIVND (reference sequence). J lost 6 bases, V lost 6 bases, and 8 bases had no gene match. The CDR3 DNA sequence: TGTGCCAGTAGACTCCCGGGACAGATTCAGCCCCAGCATTTT. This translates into CASRLPGQIQPQHF.

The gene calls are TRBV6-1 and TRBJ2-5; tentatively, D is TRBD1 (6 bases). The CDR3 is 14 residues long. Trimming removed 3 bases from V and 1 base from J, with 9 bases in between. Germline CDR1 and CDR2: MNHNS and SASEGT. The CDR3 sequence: CASSDGTLQETQYF. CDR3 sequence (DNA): TGTGCCAGCAGTGATGGGACACTCCAAGAGACCCAGTACTTC.

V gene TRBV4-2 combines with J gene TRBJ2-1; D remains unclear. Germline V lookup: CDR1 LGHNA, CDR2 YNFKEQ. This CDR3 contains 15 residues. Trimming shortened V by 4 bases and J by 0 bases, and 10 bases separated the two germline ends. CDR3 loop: CASSPDLSSYNEQFF. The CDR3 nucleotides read TGTGCCAGCAGCCCCGACCTGTCCTCCTACAATGAGCAGTTCTTC.

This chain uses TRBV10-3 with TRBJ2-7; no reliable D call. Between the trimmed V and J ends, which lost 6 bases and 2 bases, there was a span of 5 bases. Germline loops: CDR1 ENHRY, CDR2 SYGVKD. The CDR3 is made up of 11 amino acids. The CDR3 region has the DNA TGTGCCATCAGCGCTACCTACGAGCAGTACTTC. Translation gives CAISATYEQYF.

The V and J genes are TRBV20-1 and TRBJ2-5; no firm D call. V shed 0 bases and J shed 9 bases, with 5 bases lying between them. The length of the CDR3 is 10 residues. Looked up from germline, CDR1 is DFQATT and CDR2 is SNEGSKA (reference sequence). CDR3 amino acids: CSARDTAQYF. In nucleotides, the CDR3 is TGCAGTGCTAGAGACACGGCCCAGTACTTC.

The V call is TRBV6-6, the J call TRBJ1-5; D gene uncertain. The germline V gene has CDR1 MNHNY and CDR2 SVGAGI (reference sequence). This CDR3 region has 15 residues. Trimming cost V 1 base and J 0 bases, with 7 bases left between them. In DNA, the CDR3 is TGTGCCAGCAGTTACTACAGCAATAGCAATCAGCCCCAGCATTTT. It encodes CASSYYSNSNQPQHF.

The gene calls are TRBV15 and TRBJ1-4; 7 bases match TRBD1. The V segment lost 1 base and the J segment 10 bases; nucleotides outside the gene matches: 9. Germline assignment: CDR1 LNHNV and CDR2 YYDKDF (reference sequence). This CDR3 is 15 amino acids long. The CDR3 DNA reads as TGTGCCACCAGCAGAGGACAGGGAGGGCGAGGAAAACTGTTTTTT. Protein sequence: CATSRGQGGRGKLFF.

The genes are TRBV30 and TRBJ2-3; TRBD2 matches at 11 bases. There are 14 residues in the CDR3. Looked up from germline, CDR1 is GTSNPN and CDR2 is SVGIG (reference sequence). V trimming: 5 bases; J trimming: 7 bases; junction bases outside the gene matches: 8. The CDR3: CAWGTSGGFYTQYF. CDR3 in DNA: TGTGCCTGGGGGACTAGCGGAGGATTTTATACGCAGTATTTT.

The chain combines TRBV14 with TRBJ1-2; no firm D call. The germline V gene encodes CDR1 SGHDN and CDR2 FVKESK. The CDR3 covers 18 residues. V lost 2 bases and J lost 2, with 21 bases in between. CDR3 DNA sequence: TGTGCCAGCAGCCAACTAGGTCAGCAAACACCTGCGAACTATGGCTACACCTTC. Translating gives CASSQLGQQTPANYGYTF.

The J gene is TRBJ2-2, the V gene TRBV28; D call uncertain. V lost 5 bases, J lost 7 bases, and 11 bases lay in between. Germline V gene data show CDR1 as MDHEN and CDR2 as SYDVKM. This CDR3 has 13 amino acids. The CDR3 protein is CASSNTHFGELFF. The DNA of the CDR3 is TGTGCCAGCAGTAATACACATTTCGGGGAGCTGTTTTTT.

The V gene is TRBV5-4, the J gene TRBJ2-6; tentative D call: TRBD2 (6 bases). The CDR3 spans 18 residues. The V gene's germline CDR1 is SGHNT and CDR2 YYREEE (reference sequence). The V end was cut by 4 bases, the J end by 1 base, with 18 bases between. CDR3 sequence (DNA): TGTGCCAGCAGCCCTTCCTTTGTGGGGGGATCTGGGGCCAACGTCCTGACTTTC. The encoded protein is CASSPSFVGGSGANVLTF.

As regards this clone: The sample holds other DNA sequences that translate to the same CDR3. The CDR3 region has the DNA TGTGCCAGCAGCCCCGGGACCTTAAACACTGAAGCTTTCTTT. Translated, it gives CASSPGTLNTEAFF. The J gene is TRBJ1-1, the V gene TRBV7-3, with D possibly being TRBD1 (5 bases). The CDR3 is 14 residues long. Germline V lookup: CDR1 SGHTA, CDR2 FQGTGA. Trimming cost V 5 bases and J 2 bases, with 12 bases left between them.

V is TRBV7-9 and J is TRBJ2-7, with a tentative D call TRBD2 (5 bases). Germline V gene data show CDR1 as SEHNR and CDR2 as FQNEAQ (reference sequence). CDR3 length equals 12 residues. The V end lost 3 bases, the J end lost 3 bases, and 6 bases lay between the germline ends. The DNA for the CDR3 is TGTGCCAGCAGCTTCGGACTCTACGAGCAGTACTTC. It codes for CASSFGLYEQYF.

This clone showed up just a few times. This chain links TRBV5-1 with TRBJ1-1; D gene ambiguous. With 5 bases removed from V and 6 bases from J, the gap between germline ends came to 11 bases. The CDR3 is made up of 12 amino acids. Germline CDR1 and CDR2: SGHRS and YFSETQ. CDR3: CASRTDASEAFF. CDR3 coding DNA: TGCGCCAGCAGGACGGATGCCTCTGAAGCTTTCTTT.

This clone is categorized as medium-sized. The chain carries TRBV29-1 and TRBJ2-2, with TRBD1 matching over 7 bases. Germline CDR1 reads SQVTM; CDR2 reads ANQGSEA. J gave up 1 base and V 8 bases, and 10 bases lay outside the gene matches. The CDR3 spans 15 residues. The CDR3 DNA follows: TGCAGCATAAGGCCGGGGACAGTGAACACCGGGGAGCTGTTTTTT. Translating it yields CSIRPGTVNTGELFF.

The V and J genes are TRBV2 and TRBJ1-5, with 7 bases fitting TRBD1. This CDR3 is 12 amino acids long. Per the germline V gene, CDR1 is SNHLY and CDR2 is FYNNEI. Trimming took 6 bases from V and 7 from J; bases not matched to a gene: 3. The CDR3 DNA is TGTGCCAGCAGGGACAGGACCCAGCCCCAGCATTTT. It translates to CASRDRTQPQHF.

The DNA for the CDR3 is TGCGCCAGCAGCCCCTCGGGGGGGGGTGAAAAACTGTTTTTT. Amino acid sequence: CASSPSGGGEKLFF. V gene TRBV5-1 combines with J gene TRBJ1-4; TRBD1 might be the D (5 bases). V lost 4 bases to trimming and J lost 7 bases, with 14 bases between them. The CDR3 is 14 amino acids. Germline lookup yields CDR1 SGHRS and CDR2 YFSETQ.

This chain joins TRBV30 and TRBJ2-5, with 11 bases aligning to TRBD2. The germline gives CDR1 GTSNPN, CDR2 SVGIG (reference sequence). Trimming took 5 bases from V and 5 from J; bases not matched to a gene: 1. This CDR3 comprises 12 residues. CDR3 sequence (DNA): TGTGCCTGGGGGACTAGCGGCGAGACCCAGTACTTC. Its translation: CAWGTSGETQYF.

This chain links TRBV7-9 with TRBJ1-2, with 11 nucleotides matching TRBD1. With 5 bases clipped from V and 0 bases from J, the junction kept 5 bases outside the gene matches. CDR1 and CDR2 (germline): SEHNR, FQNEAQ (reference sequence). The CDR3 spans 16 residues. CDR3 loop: CASSIGTGGSNYGYTF. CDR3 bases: TGTGCCAGCAGCATCGGGACAGGGGGTTCTAACTATGGCTACACCTTC.

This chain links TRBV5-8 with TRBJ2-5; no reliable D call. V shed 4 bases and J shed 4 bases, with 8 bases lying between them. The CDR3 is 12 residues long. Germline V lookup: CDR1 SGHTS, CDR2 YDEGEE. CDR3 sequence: CASSPRRETQYF. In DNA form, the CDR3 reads TGTGCCAGCAGCCCTAGGAGAGAGACCCAGTACTTC.

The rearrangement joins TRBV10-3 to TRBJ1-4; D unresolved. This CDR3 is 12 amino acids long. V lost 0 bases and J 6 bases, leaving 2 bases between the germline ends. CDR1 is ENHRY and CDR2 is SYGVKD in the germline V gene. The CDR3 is CAISESHEKLFF. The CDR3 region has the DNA TGTGCCATCAGTGAGTCGCATGAAAAACTGTTTTTT.